Detailed here is one TCR beta chain. The sample belongs to a study of T cell changes during pregnancy in multiple sclerosis. The data were produced by immunoSEQ multiplex PCR, yet TCRdb's version contains in-frame clones alone and is incomplete. The table has about 120,000 clones, approximately 93% seen once. The clonotype comes from a female donor with multiple sclerosis, enrolled in a pregnancy study. Material: peripheral blood, obtained before pregnancy.

The CDR3 DNA sequence: TGTGCCAGCAGCTTAGACAGCCAGCAAGAGACCCAGTACTTC. Translated: CASSLDSQQETQYF. The chain is built from TRBV5-4 and TRBJ2-5; D is perhaps TRBD1 (5 bases). The germline CDR1 and CDR2 sequences are SGHNT and YYREEE (reference sequence). This CDR3 comprises 14 residues. Trimming removed 2 bases at V and 2 bases at J, with 10 bases between. The full variable domain, completed using reference TRBV5-4 and TRBJ2-5, is ETGVTQSPTHLIKTRGQQVTLRCSSQSGHNTVSWYQQALGQGPQFIFQYYREEENGRGNFPPRFSGLQFPNYSSELNVNALELDDSALYLCASSLDSQQETQYFGPGTRLLVL.